The clone carrying this TCR beta chain was detected only a few times. This CDR3 has 18 amino acids. Trimming cost V 3 bases and J 0 bases; bases outside gene matches: 8. CDR1 is KGHSH, CDR2 LQKENI, per germline. This entry comes from a study of response to subunit inactivated influenza vaccine. From the RT-PCR reads, TCRdb called clonotypes with MiXCR, one entry per CDR3 protein. The data hold some 800,000 distinct CDR3 sequences, with roughly 20% observed a single time. The input for sequencing was PBMCs from blood, taken 4 to 6 days after vaccination. J is TRBJ2-1 and V is TRBV18; 10 nucleotides match TRBD2. This TCR was sampled from a man aged 45-65 years who received an inactivated influenza vaccine. The CDR3 is CASSPASGGRGSYNEQFF. In DNA, the CDR3 is TGTGCCAGCTCACCCGCTAGCGGGGGCCGCGGCTCCTACAATGAGCAGTTCTTC.